The 8 T cell receptor beta chains given below trace back to one sample, sequenced in a study of breast tumors, draining lymph nodes, adjacent tissues. In TCRdb, the multiplex PCR reads were re-called with MiXCR into one record per CDR3 protein. The table includes tens of thousands of distinct CDR3 sequences, 50% detected once. Input material: breast tumor tissue. The receptors derive from a female donor with breast cancer. Some clones in this sample may be carry-over from other donors' samples.

V gene TRBV20-1 combines with J gene TRBJ2-3; 14 bases fit TRBD2. The V segment lost 1 base and the J segment 5 bases; nucleotides outside the gene matches: 2. CDR1 is DFQATT, CDR2 SNEGSKA, per germline (reference sequence). The CDR3 is made up of 15 amino acids. CDR3 sequence: CSARGLAGGQDTQYF. The CDR3 DNA reads TGCAGTGCTAGAGGACTAGCGGGAGGGCAAGATACGCAGTATTTT.

Judged by abundance, this clonotype is medium-sized (0.01 to 0.1%). The chain carries TRBV11-2 and TRBJ2-7; 12 nucleotides line up with TRBD2. V trimming: 5 bases; J trimming: 4 bases; junction bases outside the gene matches: 9. CDR1 is SGHAT, CDR2 FQNNGV, per germline. The CDR3 loop spans 16 amino acids. The CDR3, as DNA: TGTGCCAGCAGCCCTTCGACTAGCGGGAGATTTTACGAGCAGTACTTC. Protein: CASSPSTSGRFYEQYF. Full variable domain (rest looked up from reference TRBV11-2 and TRBJ2-7): EAGVAQSPRYKIIEKRQSVAFWCNPISGHATLYWYQQILGQGPKLLIQFQNNGVVDDSQLPKDRFSAERLKGVDSTLKIQPAKLEDSAVYLCASSPSTSGRFYEQYFGPGTRLTVT.

The chain joins TRBV29-1 to TRBJ1-2; D is undetermined. The germline V gene encodes CDR1 SQVTM and CDR2 ANQGSEA. This CDR3 is 15 amino acids long. V was trimmed by 0 bases and J by 1 base, leaving 12 bases between them. Written as DNA, the CDR3 is TGCAGCGTTGAAGATCTAAACAGACTTAACTATGGCTACACCTTC. It codes for CSVEDLNRLNYGYTF.

This clonotype is deemed medium-sized. The chain recombines TRBV7-8 with TRBJ2-1, with TRBD2 matching 8 bases. The CDR3 extends over 16 amino acids. Germline values: CDR1 SGHVS, CDR2 FQNEAQ. The ends lost 5 bases at V and 4 bases at J; junction bases unmatched: 10. The CDR3 bases are TGTGCCAGCAGCCCCTCGTTTAGCGGGGCTTACAATGAGCAGTTCTTC. Residues: CASSPSFSGAYNEQFF. Full variable domain (outside the CDR3, taken from reference TRBV7-8 and TRBJ2-1): GAGVSQSPRYKVAKRGQDVALRCDPISGHVSLFWYQQALGQGPEFLTYFQNEAQLDKSGLPSDRFFAERPEGSVSTLKIQRTQQEDSAVYLCASSPSFSGAYNEQFFGPGTRLTVL.

In its sample, this clonotype was seen many times. The chain uses TRBV12-3 or TRBV12-4 and TRBJ2-7; tentatively, D is TRBD1 or TRBD2 (5 bases each). The V end was cut by 4 bases, the J end by 7 bases, with 17 bases between. This CDR3 is 14 amino acids long. DNA for the CDR3: TGTGCCAGCAGTTCCGGGACGCCGGGTGGGGAGCAGTACTTC. This encodes CASSSGTPGGEQYF.

A note on this clonotype: The junction departs from germline at one end; a sequencing error may be responsible. The chain uses TRBV20-1 and TRBJ2-7, with D possibly TRBD1 on 6 matching bases. Germline CDR1 DFQATT, CDR2 SNEGSKA (reference sequence). The CDR3 covers 11 residues. CDR3 sequence: CSPTGTYEQSF. CDR3 in DNA: TGCAGCCCCACAGGGACCTACGAGCAGTCCTTC.

The chain has TRBV11-1 and TRBJ2-3; no definite D call. V lost 5 bases to trimming and J lost 2 bases, with 11 bases between them. This CDR3 is 14 amino acids long. Germline-derived CDR1 and CDR2 are SGHAT and FQDESV (reference sequence). The CDR3 spells CASSVARTTDTQYF. The CDR3 DNA reads as TGTGCCAGCAGCGTGGCCCGCACCACAGATACGCAGTATTTT.

The chain has TRBV14 and TRBJ1-3; TRBD1 is a possible D gene (6 bases). The CDR3 has 18 residues. V lost 1 base to trimming and J lost 1 base, with 17 bases between them. Germline loops: CDR1 SGHDN, CDR2 FVKESK. CDR3 sequence reads: CASSQGDTAEVSGNTIYF. The CDR3 DNA sequence: TGTGCCAGCAGCCAAGGGGACACGGCGGAGGTTTCTGGAAACACCATATATTTT. The variable domain in full, completed from reference TRBV14 and TRBJ1-3, reads EAGVTQFPSHSVIEKGQTVTLRCDPISGHDNLYWYRRVMGKEIKFLLHFVKESKQDESGMPNNRFLAERTGGTYSTLKVQPAELEDSGVYFCASSQGDTAEVSGNTIYFGEGSWLTVV.